Presented here are 18 T cell receptor beta chains from one specimen sequenced in a study of T cell responses to AZD1222 COVID-19 vaccine. TCRdb keeps only in-frame clones here, not all; method: immunoSEQ multiplex PCR. The sample yields 95,000 to 150,000 clones, 80% to 90% seen once. Sequenced material: peripheral blood, taken on day 0 of AZD1222 vaccination. These receptors came from an adult in good health.

This clone was detected once. The rearrangement uses TRBV5-1 and TRBJ1-3, with 11 bases identical to TRBD1. Germline trimming cut 0 bases from V and 2 bases from J; bases unmatched to any gene: 1. CDR3 length equals 16 residues. Germline assignment: CDR1 SGHRS and CDR2 YFSETQ. CDR3 in DNA: TGCGCCAGCAGCTTGGTGGGACAGGGGGCTGGAAACACCATATATTTT. Protein sequence: CASSLVGQGAGNTIYF. Supplemented by reference TRBV5-1 and TRBJ1-3, the full variable domain reads KAGVTQTPRYLIKTRGQQVTLSCSPISGHRSVSWYQQTPGQGLQFLFEYFSETQRNKGNFPGRFSGRQFSNSRSEMNVSTLELGDSALYLCASSLVGQGAGNTIYFGEGSWLTVV.

The chain joins TRBV9 to TRBJ2-6; D not certain. The CDR3 runs 15 residues. V was trimmed by 3 bases and J by 0 bases, leaving 7 bases between them. The germline CDR1 and CDR2 sequences are SGDLS and YYNGEE. This chain's CDR3 is CASSALGSGANVLTF. Written as DNA, the CDR3 is TGTGCCAGCAGCGCACTCGGCTCTGGGGCCAACGTCCTGACTTTC.

V is TRBV9 and J is TRBJ2-5; D may be TRBD1 (6 bases). V dropped 0 bases and J dropped 2 bases, with 17 bases sitting between them. CDR1 and CDR2 from the germline V gene are SGDLS and YYNGEE. The CDR3 length is 17 residues. CDR3 residues: CASSVDPPGQPQETQYF. CDR3 coding DNA: TGTGCCAGCAGCGTAGATCCTCCGGGACAACCTCAAGAGACCCAGTACTTC.

The chain has TRBV6-2 or TRBV6-3 and TRBJ1-1, with D perhaps matching TRBD1 (5 bases). Per the germline V gene, CDR1 is MNHEY and CDR2 is SVGEGT. With 2 bases removed from V and 10 bases from J, the gap between germline ends came to 11 bases. CDR3 length: 12 residues. CDR3 region: CASSYQGLRAFF. CDR3 DNA: TGTGCCAGCAGTTACCAGGGACTGAGAGCTTTCTTT.

This clone was recorded a few times. The rearrangement links TRBV28 to TRBJ2-7, with D unclear. The V gene lost 5 bases and the J gene lost 3 bases, with 14 bases spanning the gap. This CDR3 comprises 14 residues. Germline V gene sequence: CDR1 MDHEN, CDR2 SYDVKM. CDR3 in amino acids: CASSPPGNLYEQYF. CDR3 sequence (DNA): TGTGCCAGCAGTCCTCCAGGAAATCTCTACGAGCAGTACTTC.

The J gene is TRBJ2-7, the V gene TRBV7-2; D tentatively reads TRBD1 or TRBD2 (6 bases each). The V end lost 3 bases, the J end lost 4 bases, and 10 bases lay between the germline ends. CDR3 length: 13 residues. The germline CDR1 and CDR2 sequences are SGHTA and FQGNSA. CDR3 in amino acids: CASSLGGQYEQYF. DNA of the CDR3: TGTGCCAGCAGCTTGGGGGGCCAGTACGAGCAGTACTTC. The full variable domain, with the rest looked up from reference TRBV7-2 and TRBJ2-7, is GAGVSQSPSNKVTEKGKDVELRCDPISGHTALYWYRQSLGQGLEFLIYFQGNSAPDKSGLPSDRFSAERTGGSVSTLTIQRTQQEDSAVYLCASSLGGQYEQYFGPGTRLTVT.

The V call is TRBV4-3, the J call TRBJ1-1; 8 bases are a match to TRBD1. Germline assignment: CDR1 LGHNA and CDR2 YSLEER. This CDR3 is built from 14 residues. V trimming: 1 base; J trimming: 6 bases; junction bases outside the gene matches: 4. CDR3 protein: CASSQVQGDAEAFF. The CDR3 DNA follows: TGCGCCAGCAGCCAAGTACAGGGGGACGCTGAAGCTTTCTTT.

The chain carries TRBV5-6 and TRBJ1-4; D unresolved. This CDR3 has 14 residues. Germline V CDR1 and CDR2: SGHDT, YYEEEE. Trimming took 4 bases from V and 11 from J, leaving 18 bases between them. CDR3 DNA sequence: TGTGCCAGCAGCACCGAGGCCAGGTCCAGGAAACTGTTTTTT. It is translated as CASSTEARSRKLFF.

This clone was seen only once. The chain links TRBV7-8 to TRBJ1-1; D is unclear. With 5 bases removed from V and 6 bases from J, the gap between germline ends came to 10 bases. This CDR3 is built from 12 residues. Germline V gene data show CDR1 as SGHVS and CDR2 as FQNEAQ. CDR3 sequence: CASSHGVAEAFF. CDR3 sequence (DNA): TGTGCCAGCAGCCATGGGGTCGCTGAAGCTTTCTTT. The full variable domain, rest sourced from reference TRBV7-8 and TRBJ1-1, is GAGVSQSPRYKVAKRGQDVALRCDPISGHVSLFWYQQALGQGPEFLTYFQNEAQLDKSGLPSDRFFAERPEGSVSTLKIQRTQQEDSAVYLCASSHGVAEAFFGQGTRLTVV.

The V gene is TRBV29-1, the J gene TRBJ2-7, with D possibly TRBD2 on 5 matching bases. This CDR3 region has 13 residues. V was trimmed by 6 bases and J by 2 bases, leaving 14 bases between them. In germline, CDR1 is SQVTM, CDR2 ANQGSEA. CDR3: CSVAEGSPYEQYF. CDR3 nucleotides: TGCAGCGTCGCCGAGGGCTCGCCCTACGAGCAGTACTTC.

This chain joins TRBV5-6 and TRBJ1-6, with 8 bases aligning to TRBD1. V trimming: 0 bases; J trimming: 6 bases; junction bases outside the gene matches: 5. CDR3 length equals 16 residues. CDR1 is SGHDT and CDR2 is YYEEEE in the germline V gene. This chain's CDR3 is CASSLGPGTGNSPLHF. CDR3 nucleotides: TGTGCCAGCAGCTTGGGCCCCGGGACAGGTAATTCACCCCTCCACTTT. The complete variable domain, with remaining parts taken from reference TRBV5-6 and TRBJ1-6, reads DAGVTQSPTHLIKTRGQQVTLRCSPKSGHDTVSWYQQALGQGPQFIFQYYEEEERQRGNFPDRFSGHQFPNYSSELNVNALLLGDSALYLCASSLGPGTGNSPLHFGNGTRLTVT.

This chain connects TRBV24-1 to TRBJ2-7, with TRBD2 matching over 8 bases. With V trimmed by 7 bases and J by 3 bases, 4 bases remained unmatched. The CDR3 has 13 amino acids. Germline V CDR1 and CDR2: KGHDR, SFDVKD. The CDR3 DNA sequence: TGTGCCACCAGCAGCGGGAGAGACTACGAGCAGTACTTC. Protein sequence: CATSSGRDYEQYF.

The chain couples TRBV9 to TRBJ2-1, with D unresolved. Trimming pared 4 bases from V and 5 bases from J, leaving 7 bases between. CDR1 and CDR2 (germline): SGDLS, YYNGEE. This CDR3 spans 12 amino acids. CDR3 loop: CASSPRNNEQFF. The CDR3 region has the DNA TGTGCCAGCAGCCCCCGGAACAATGAGCAGTTCTTC.

The chain employs TRBV30 and TRBJ1-2; D gene uncertain. The V end was cut by 8 bases, the J end by 7 bases, with 14 bases between. CDR1 is GTSNPN, CDR2 SVGIG, per germline (reference sequence). The CDR3 runs 11 residues. This chain's CDR3 is CALETGSGYTF. CDR3 nucleotides: TGTGCCCTGGAGACGGGATCTGGCTACACCTTC. The variable domain in full, with the rest retrieved from reference TRBV30 and TRBJ1-2, is SQTIHQWPATLVQPVGSPLSLECTVEGTSNPNLYWYRQAAGRGLQLLFYSVGIGQISSEVPQNLSASRPQDRQFILSSKKLLLSDSGFYLCALETGSGYTFGSGTRLTVV.

V is TRBV7-9 and J is TRBJ2-3; D might be TRBD2 (5 bases). Trimming took off 6 bases at V and 2 bases at J, with 15 bases between the two ends. The germline gives CDR1 SEHNR, CDR2 FQNEAQ (reference sequence). The CDR3 has 15 amino acids. CDR3 sequence reads: CASSPPLAYTDTQYF. CDR3 coding DNA: TGTGCCAGCAGTCCGCCCCTAGCCTACACAGATACGCAGTATTTT.

The chain carries TRBV9 and TRBJ1-4; 7 nucleotides match TRBD1. The junction had 7 bases not matched to a gene; V was cut back by 0 bases and J by 8 bases. The length of the CDR3 is 15 residues. Germline CDR1 reads SGDLS; CDR2 reads YYNGEE. The CDR3 region is CASSVGGTALEKLFF. CDR3 in DNA: TGTGCCAGCAGCGTAGGCGGGACAGCGCTAGAAAAACTGTTTTTT.

The CDR3 spells CASSGGSQGEDRNQPQHF. Written as DNA, the CDR3 is TGTGCCAGCAGTGGGGGGTCACAGGGTGAGGATCGAAATCAGCCCCAGCATTTT. The chain links TRBV2 to TRBJ1-5, with a weak D call TRBD1 (6 bases). The V gene's germline CDR1 is SNHLY and CDR2 FYNNEI. The ends were cut back, 4 bases at V and 4 bases at J, with 23 bases in the middle. CDR3 length: 18 amino acids.

The chain has TRBV18 and TRBJ1-4; D is uncertain. Germline CDR1 reads KGHSH; CDR2 reads LQKENI. Between the trimmed V and J ends, which lost 6 bases and 0 bases, there was a span of 14 bases. The CDR3 extends over 16 amino acids. The CDR3: CASSYGKGSTNEKLFF. In DNA, the CDR3 is TGTGCCAGCTCCTACGGGAAGGGATCAACTAATGAAAAACTGTTTTTT.